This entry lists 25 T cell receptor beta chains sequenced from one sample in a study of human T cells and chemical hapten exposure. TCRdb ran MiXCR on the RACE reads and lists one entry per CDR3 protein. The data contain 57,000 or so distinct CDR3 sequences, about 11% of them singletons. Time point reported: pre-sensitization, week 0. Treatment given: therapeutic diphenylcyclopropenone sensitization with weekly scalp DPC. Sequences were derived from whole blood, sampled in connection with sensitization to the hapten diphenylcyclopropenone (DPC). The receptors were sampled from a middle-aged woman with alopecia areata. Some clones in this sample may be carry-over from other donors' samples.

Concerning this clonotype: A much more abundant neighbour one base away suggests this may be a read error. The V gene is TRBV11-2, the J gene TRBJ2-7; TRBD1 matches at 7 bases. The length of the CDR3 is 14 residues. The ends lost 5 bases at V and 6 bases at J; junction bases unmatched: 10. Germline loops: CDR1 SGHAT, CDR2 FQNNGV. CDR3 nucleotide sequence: TGTGCCAGCAGCGCGCAACAGGGGTCGGTCGAGCAGTACTTC. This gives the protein CASSAQQGSVEQYF.

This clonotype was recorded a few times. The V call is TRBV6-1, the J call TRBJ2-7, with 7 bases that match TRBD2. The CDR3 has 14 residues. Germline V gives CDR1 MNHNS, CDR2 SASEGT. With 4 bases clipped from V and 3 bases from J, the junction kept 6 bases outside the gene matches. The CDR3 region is CASSAAGSRYEQYF. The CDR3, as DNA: TGTGCCAGCAGTGCAGCGGGATCCCGCTACGAGCAGTACTTC.

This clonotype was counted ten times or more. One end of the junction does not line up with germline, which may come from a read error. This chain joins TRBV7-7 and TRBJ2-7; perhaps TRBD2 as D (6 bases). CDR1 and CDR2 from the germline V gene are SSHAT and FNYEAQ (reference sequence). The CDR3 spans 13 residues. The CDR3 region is CASSLGGGDEQYF. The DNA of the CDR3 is TGTGCTAGCAGCTTAGGAGGCGGGGACGAGCAGTACTTC.

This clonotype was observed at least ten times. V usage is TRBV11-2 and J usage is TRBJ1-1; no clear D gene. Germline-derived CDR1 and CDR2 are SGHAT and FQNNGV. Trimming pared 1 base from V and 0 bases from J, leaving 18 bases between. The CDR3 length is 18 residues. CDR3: CASSLAARPRALNTEAFF. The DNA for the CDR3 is TGTGCCAGCAGCTTAGCCGCGAGGCCACGGGCCTTGAACACTGAAGCTTTCTTT. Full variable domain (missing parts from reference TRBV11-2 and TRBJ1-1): EAGVAQSPRYKIIEKRQSVAFWCNPISGHATLYWYQQILGQGPKLLIQFQNNGVVDDSQLPKDRFSAERLKGVDSTLKIQPAKLEDSAVYLCASSLAARPRALNTEAFFGQGTRLTVV.

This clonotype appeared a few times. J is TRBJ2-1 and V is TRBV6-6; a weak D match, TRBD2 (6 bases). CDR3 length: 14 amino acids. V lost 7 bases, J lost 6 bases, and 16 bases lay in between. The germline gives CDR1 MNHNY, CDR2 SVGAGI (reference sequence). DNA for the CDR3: TGTGCCAGCACCGTGGGGGGTGGGGGCAATGAGCAGTTCTTC. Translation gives CASTVGGGGNEQFF.

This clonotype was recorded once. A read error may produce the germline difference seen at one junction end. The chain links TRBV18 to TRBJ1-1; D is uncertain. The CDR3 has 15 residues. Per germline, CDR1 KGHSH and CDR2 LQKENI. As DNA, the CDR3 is TGTACCAGCTCACCACCGGTCGCCAGGAACACTGAAGCTTTCTTT. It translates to CTSSPPVARNTEAFF.

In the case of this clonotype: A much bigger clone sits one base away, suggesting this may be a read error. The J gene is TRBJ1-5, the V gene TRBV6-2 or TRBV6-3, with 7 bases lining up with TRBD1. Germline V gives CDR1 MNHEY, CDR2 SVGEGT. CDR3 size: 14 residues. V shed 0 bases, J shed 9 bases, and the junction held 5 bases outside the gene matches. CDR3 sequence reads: CASSYSGGRRPQHF. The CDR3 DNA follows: TGTGCCAGCAGTTACTCAGGGGGCAGGCGGCCCCAGCATTTT.

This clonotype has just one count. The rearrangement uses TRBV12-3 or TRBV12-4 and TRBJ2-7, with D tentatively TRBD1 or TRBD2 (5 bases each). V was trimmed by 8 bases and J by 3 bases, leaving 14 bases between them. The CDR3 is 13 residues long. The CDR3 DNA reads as TGTGCCAGCGCTCCGGGGACCCACTACGAGCAGTACTTC. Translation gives CASAPGTHYEQYF.

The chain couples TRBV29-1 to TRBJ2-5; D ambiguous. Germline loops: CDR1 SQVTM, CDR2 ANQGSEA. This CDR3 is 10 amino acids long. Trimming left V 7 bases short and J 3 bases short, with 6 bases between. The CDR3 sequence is CSAHKETQYF. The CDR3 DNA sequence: TGCAGCGCACATAAAGAGACCCAGTACTTC.

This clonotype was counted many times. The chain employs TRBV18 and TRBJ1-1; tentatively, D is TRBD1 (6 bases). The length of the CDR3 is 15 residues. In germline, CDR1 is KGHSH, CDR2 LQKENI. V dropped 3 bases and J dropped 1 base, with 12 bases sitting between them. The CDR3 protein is CASSPRGLPNTEAFF. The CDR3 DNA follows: TGTGCCAGCTCACCCAGGGGACTGCCGAACACTGAAGCTTTCTTT.

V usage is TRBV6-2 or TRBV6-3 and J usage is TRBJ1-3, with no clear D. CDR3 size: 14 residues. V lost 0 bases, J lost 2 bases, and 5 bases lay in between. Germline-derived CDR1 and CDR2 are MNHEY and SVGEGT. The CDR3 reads CASSYSSTGNTIYF. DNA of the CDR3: TGTGCCAGCAGTTACTCAAGTACTGGAAACACCATATATTTT.

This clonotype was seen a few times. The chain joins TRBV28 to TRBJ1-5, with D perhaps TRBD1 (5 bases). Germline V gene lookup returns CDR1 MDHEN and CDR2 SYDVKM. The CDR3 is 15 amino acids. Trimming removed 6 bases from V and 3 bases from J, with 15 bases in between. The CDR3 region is CASSSPMGVNQPQHF. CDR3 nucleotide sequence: TGTGCCAGCAGCTCTCCCATGGGGGTCAATCAGCCCCAGCATTTT.

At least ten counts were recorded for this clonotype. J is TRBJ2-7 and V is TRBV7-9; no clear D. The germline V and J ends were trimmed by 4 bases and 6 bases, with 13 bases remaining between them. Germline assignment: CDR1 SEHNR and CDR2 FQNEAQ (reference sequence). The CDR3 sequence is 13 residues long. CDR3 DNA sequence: TGTGCCAGCAGCTCCGCCCCCCCGCCCGAGCAGTACTTC. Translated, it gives CASSSAPPPEQYF. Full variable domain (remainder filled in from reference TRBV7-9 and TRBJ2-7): DTGVSQNPRHKITKRGQNVTFRCDPISEHNRLYWYRQTLGQGPEFLTYFQNEAQLEKSRLLSDRFSAERPKGSFSTLEIQRTEQGDSAMYLCASSSAPPPEQYFGPGTRLTVT.

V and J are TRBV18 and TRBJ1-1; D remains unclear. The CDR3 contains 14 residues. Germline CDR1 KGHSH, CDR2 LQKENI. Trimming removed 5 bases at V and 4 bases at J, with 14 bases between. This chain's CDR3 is CASSSSGRGTEAFF. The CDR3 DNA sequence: TGTGCCAGCTCATCATCAGGCCGGGGCACTGAAGCTTTCTTT.

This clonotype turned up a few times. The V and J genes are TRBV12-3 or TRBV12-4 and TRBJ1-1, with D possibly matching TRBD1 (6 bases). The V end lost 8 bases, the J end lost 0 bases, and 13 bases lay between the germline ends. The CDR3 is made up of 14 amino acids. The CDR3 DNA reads TGTGCCAGCGGCCATTGGGGGCTGAACACTGAAGCTTTCTTT. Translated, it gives CASGHWGLNTEAFF.

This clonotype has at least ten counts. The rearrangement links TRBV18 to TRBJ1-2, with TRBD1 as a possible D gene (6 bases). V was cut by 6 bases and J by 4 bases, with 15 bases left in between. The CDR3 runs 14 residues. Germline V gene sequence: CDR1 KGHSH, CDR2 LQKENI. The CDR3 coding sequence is TGTGCCAGCTCTCGAGGACAGTCCCCCTATGGCTACACCTTC. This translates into CASSRGQSPYGYTF.

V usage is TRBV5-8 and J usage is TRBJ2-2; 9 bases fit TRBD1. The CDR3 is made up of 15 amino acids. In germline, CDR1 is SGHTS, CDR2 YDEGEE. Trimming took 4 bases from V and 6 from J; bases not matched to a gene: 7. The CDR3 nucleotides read TGTGCCAGCAGCCTGGGACAGGGAAGTCCCGGGGAGCTGTTTTTT. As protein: CASSLGQGSPGELFF.

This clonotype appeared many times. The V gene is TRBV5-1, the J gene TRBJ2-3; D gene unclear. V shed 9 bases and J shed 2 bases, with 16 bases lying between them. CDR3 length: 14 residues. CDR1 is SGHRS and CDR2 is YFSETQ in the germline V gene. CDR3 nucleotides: TGCGCCACCGCCGTGTCAGGAACCACAGATACGCAGTATTTT. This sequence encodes CATAVSGTTDTQYF.

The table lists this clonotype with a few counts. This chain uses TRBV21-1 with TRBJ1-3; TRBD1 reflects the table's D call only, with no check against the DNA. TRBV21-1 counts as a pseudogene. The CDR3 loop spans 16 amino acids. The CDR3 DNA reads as TGTGCCAGCAGCTTAAGGGGGGGGAGCTCTGGAAACACCATATATTTT. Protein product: CASSLRGGSSGNTIYF.

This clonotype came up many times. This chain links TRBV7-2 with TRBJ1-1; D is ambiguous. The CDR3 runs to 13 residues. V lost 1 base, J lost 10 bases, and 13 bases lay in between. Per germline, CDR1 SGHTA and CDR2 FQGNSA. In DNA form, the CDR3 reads TGTGCCAGCAGCTTAGACATGCCGGTTCGAGCTTTCTTT. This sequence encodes CASSLDMPVRAFF.

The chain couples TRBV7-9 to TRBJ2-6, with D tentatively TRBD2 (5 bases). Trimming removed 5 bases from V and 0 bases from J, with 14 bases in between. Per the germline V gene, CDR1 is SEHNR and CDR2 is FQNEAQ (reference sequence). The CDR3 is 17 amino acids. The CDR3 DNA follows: TGTGCCAGCAGCCCTCTTAGGGAGCGCTCTGGGGCCAACGTCCTGACTTTC. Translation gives CASSPLRERSGANVLTF.

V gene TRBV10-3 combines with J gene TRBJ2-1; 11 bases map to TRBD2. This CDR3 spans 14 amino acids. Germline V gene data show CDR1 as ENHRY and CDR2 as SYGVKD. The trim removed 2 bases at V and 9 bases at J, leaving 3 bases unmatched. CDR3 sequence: CAISELGTSGEQFF. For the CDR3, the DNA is TGTGCCATCAGTGAGCTGGGGACTAGCGGTGAGCAGTTCTTC.

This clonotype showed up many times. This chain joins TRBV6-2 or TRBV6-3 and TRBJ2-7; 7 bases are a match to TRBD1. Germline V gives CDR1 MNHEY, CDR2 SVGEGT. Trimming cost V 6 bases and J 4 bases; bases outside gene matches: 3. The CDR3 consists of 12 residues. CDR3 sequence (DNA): TGTGCCAGCAGCCCAGGGGGTTACGAGCAGTACTTC. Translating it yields CASSPGGYEQYF.

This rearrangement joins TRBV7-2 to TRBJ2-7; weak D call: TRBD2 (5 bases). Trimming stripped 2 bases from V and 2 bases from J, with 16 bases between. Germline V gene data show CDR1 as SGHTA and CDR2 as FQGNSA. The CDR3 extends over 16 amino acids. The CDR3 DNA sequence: TGTGCCAGCAGCTTATACGAGGGCTCCGCACCCTACGAGCAGTACTTC. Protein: CASSLYEGSAPYEQYF.

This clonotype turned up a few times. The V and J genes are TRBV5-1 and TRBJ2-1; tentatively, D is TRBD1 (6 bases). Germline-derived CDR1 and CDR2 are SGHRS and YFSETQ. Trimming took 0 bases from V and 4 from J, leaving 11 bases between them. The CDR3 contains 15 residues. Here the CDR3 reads CASSLGDTLYNEQFF. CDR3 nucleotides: TGCGCCAGCAGCTTGGGGGACACACTATACAATGAGCAGTTCTTC.